These 2 T cell receptor beta chains came from one sample sequenced in a study of PD-1 blockade in classical Hodgkin lymphoma (dated by TCRdb to 2018 to 2021). The time point tag for this specimen amounts to: cycle 4 day 1 (C4D1), after 6 weeks of nivolumab. Relapse after autologous stem cell transplantation had occurred in all trial patients, and cohorts A, B and C were distinguished by prior brentuximab vedotin exposure. Magnetic negative selection with a Miltenyi CD4+ T cell isolation kit was used to purify CD4+ T cells from thawed PBMCs. Libraries were prepared through the immunoSEQ multiplex PCR assay. In TCRdb, the immuneACCESS table is reduced to in-frame sequences with V and J assigned. These tables do not hold every clone; where another copy was compared, an unresolved V gene accounts for under half, and the others remain unexplained. Across this sample there are some 30,000 clones, with around 84% seen only once. Of the sample, under 1% is held by the ten largest clones.

This specimen was CD4+ T cells from blood, taken before the fourth cycle of nivolumab. These receptors originate from a human donor with classical Hodgkin lymphoma.

This chain connects TRBV18 to TRBJ1-2; D unclear. V lost 3 bases, J lost 14 bases, and 22 bases lay in between. This CDR3 comprises 14 residues. Germline V gives CDR1 KGHSH, CDR2 LQKENI. The CDR3 nucleotides are TGTGCCAGCTCACCGCGGACGGAGCTGCATGGAGGAACCTTC. It translates to CASSPRTELHGGTF.

V and J are TRBV2 and TRBJ2-5, with 7 bases lining up with TRBD1. The CDR3 runs to 14 residues. Germline trimming cut 0 bases from V and 7 bases from J; bases unmatched to any gene: 5. Germline V gene lookup returns CDR1 SNHLY and CDR2 FYNNEI. Here the CDR3 DNA reads TGTGCCAGCAGTGAAGCGACAGGGTGGGGGACCCAGTACTTC. The encoded protein is CASSEATGWGTQYF.